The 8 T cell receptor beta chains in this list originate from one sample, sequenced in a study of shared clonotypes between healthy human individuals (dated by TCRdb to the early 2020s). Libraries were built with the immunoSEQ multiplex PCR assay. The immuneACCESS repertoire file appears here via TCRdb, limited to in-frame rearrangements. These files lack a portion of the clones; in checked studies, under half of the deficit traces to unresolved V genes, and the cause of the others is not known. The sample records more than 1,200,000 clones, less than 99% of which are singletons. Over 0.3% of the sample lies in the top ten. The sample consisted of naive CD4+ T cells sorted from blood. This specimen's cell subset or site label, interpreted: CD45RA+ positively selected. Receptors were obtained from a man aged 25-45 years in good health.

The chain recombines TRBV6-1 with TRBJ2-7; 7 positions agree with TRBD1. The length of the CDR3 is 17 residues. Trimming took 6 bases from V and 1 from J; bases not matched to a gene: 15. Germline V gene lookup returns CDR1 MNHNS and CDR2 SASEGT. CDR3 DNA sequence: TGTGCCAGCAGCGAATTTCCGCCCGGGACAGTATCCTACGAGCAGTACTTC. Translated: CASSEFPPGTVSYEQYF.

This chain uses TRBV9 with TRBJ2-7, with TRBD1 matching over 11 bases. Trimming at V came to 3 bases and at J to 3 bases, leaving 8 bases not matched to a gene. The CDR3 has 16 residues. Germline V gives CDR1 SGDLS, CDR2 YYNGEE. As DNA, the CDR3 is TGTGCCAGCAGCGCCGGGACAGGGGGTAGACTCTACGAGCAGTACTTC. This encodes CASSAGTGGRLYEQYF.

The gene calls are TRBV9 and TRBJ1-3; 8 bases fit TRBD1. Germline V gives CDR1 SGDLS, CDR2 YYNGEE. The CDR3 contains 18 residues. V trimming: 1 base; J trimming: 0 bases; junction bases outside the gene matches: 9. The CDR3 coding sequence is TGTGCCAGCAGCGTACAGGGGGCCACTACTGGCTCTGGAAACACCATATATTTT. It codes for CASSVQGATTGSGNTIYF.

The chain's CDR3 is CASSPPREQYF. The DNA for the CDR3 is TGTGCCAGCAGCCCCCCTCGGGAGCAGTACTTC. The chain is built from TRBV9 and TRBJ2-7; no reliable D call. Germline V CDR1 and CDR2: SGDLS, YYNGEE. CDR3 length: 11 residues. V lost 4 bases to trimming and J lost 7 bases, with 9 bases between them.

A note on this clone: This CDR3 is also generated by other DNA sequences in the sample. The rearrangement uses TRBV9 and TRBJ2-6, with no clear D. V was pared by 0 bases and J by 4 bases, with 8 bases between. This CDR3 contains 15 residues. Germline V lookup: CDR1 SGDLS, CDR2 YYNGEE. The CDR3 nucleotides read TGTGCCAGCAGCGTAGAGCCTTCGGGGGCCAACGTCCTGACTTTC. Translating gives CASSVEPSGANVLTF.

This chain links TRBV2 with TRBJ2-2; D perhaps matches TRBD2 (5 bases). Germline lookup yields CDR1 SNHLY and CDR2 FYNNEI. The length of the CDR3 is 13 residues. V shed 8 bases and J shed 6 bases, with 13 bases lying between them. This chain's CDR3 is CASRPSQAGELFF. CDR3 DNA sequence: TGTGCCAGCCGCCCTAGCCAGGCCGGGGAGCTGTTTTTT.

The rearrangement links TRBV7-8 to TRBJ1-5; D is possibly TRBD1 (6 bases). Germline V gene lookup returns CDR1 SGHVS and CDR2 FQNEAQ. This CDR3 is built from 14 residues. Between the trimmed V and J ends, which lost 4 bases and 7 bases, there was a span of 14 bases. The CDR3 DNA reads TGTGCCAGCAGCTCCAACAGGGTATTGCAGCCCCAGCATTTT. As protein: CASSSNRVLQPQHF.

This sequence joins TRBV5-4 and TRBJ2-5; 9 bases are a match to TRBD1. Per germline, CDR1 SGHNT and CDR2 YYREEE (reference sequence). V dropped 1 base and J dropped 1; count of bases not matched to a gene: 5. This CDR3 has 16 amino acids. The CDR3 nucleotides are TGTGCCAGCAGCTTGTTGGACAGGGGTTTCCAAGAGACCCAGTACTTC. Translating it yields CASSLLDRGFQETQYF.